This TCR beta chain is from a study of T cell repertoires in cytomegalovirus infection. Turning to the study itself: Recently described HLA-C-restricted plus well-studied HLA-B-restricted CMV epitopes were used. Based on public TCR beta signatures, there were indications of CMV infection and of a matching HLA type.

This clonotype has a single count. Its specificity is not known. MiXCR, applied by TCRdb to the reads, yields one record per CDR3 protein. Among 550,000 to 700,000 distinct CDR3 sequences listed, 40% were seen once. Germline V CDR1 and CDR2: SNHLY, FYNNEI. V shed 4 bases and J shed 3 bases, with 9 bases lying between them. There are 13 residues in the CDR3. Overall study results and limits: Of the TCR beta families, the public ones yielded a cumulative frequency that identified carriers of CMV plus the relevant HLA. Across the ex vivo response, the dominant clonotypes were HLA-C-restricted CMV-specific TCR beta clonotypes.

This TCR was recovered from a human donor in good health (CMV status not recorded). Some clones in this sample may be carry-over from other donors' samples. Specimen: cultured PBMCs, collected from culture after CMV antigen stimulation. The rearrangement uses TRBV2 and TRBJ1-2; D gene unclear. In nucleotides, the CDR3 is TGTGCCAGCAGTGTCGGACCTGACTATGGCTACACCTTC. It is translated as CASSVGPDYGYTF.